These T cell receptor beta chains were read from a single sample in a study of blood T cell repertoires in COVID-19. Sequencing used immunoSEQ multiplex PCR; TCRdb keeps in-frame clones, though not all of them. The table shows approximately 120,000 clones, with 80% to 90% occurring only once. Input material: peripheral blood. The source of these receptors is an elderly man with active or convalescent COVID-19. Each CDR3 is given with its conserved first and last residue. The D gene is left open where the match is weak. For some rows the clone size is stated as once, few or many, or as a class when expanded; others skip it.

V	J	size	D	DNA	CDR3
TRBV5-1	TRBJ1-4	.	.	TGCGCCAGCAGCTCCCTCGGGGCAACTAATGAAAAACTGTTTTTT	CASSSLGATNEKLFF
TRBV6-6	TRBJ2-7	.	TRBD1	TGTGCCAGCAGCTACGGGACAGGGGGCCCCCGGTACTTC	CASSYGTGGPRYF
TRBV4-1	TRBJ2-7	few	TRBD1	TGCGCCAGCAGCCCCAATACTGGGGGACAGGGGGGTTATCGGGAGTACTTC	CASSPNTGGQGGYREYF
TRBV7-2	TRBJ2-2	.	.	TGTGCCAGCAGCCCCTACCCCGGAGGGGCCGGGGAGCTGTTTTTT	CASSPYPGGAGELFF
TRBV7-2	TRBJ2-1	.	TRBD2	TGTGCCAGCAGCACGGGAAAAGCGGGGGGGTACAATGAGCAGTTCTTC	CASSTGKAGGYNEQFF
TRBV28	TRBJ2-7	.	TRBD1	TGTGCCAGCAGACCTGGACAGGCCCTCTACGAGCAGTACTTC	CASRPGQALYEQYF
TRBV4-2	TRBJ1-3	.	TRBD1	TGTGCCAGCAGCAGGGACAGGGGGCCGAGCTCTGGAAACACCATATATTTT	CASSRDRGPSSGNTIYF
TRBV4-3	TRBJ2-3	.	TRBD2	TGCGCCAGCAGCCAAGATCTCCGCGGGGGGGAGGCAGATACGCAGTATTTT	CASSQDLRGGEADTQYF
TRBV20-1	TRBJ1-5	.	.	TGCAGTGCTAGTCAGGGCCACGGGAATCAGCCCCAGCATTTT	CSASQGHGNQPQHF
TRBV28	TRBJ1-4	.	TRBD1	TGTGCCAGCAGGCCGGGACAGGGGAATGAAAAACTGTTTTTT	CASRPGQGNEKLFF
TRBV6-5	TRBJ1-5	.	.	TGTGCCAGCAGTAGACAGAGCAATCAGCCCCAGCATTTT	CASSRQSNQPQHF
TRBV3-1/TRBV3-2	TRBJ2-3	.	TRBD1	TGTGCCAGCAGCCAAGATGAGGGGGCTAGGGTAGCGCAGTATTTT	CASSQDEGARVAQYF
TRBV9	TRBJ1-3	once	.	TGTGCCAGCAGCGTAGCTCAGGGAAACACCATATATTTT	CASSVAQGNTIYF
TRBV28	TRBJ2-3	once	.	TGTGCCAGCGGAGCGGCGGGGTTGGATACGCAGTATTTT	CASGAAGLDTQYF
TRBV7-2	TRBJ1-6	.	TRBD1	TGTGCCAGCAGCTCCAGACAGGGGGGTAATTCACCCCTCCACTTT	CASSSRQGGNSPLHF
TRBV11-2	TRBJ2-7	.	TRBD2	TGTGCCAGCACATTAGCGGGGGCCGTTTACGAGCAGTACTTC	CASTLAGAVYEQYF
TRBV27	TRBJ2-2	.	TRBD1	TGTGCCAGCAGTCAAAGACAGGGCCCCGGGGAGCTGTTTTTT	CASSQRQGPGELFF
TRBV6-5	TRBJ2-7	few	.	TGTGCCAGCAGTTACCTGGGGACTTCCGAGCAGTACTTC	CASSYLGTSEQYF
TRBV28	TRBJ2-2	.	TRBD2	TGTGCCAGCAGTTCACTAGCGGGGGGACCCGGGGAGCTGTTTTTT	CASSSLAGGPGELFF
TRBV5-4	TRBJ1-1	.	.	TGTGCCAGCAGCTTTTATTCAGGGGCTGGTGAAGCTTTCTTT	CASSFYSGAGEAFF
TRBV4-2	TRBJ2-1	once	TRBD1	TGTGCCAGCAGCCCAGGGGGCGACTACAATGAGCAGTTCTTC	CASSPGGDYNEQFF
TRBV28	TRBJ1-6	.	.	TGTGCCAGCAGCCAGGATTATTCACCCCTCCACTTT	CASSQDYSPLHF
TRBV20-1	TRBJ1-2	once	TRBD1	TGCAGTGCTAGTCCGGGACAGGGTATCGTTAGCTACACCTTC	CSASPGQGIVSYTF
TRBV28	TRBJ1-2	.	.	TGTGCCAGCAGTCCCCCCAGCCGGGGGGCCCATGGCTACACCTTC	CASSPPSRGAHGYTF
TRBV5-5	TRBJ2-7	.	.	TGTGCCAGCAGCCCCTACTACGAGCAGTACTTC	CASSPYYEQYF
TRBV9	TRBJ2-3	few	TRBD2	TGTGCCAGCAGCCTGACTAGCGGGGGGGTTGATACGCAGTATTTT	CASSLTSGGVDTQYF
TRBV5-1	TRBJ2-3	.	TRBD1	TGCGCCAGCAGCTCTTACAGGGGGCGGACAGATACGCAGTATTTT	CASSSYRGRTDTQYF
TRBV11-3	TRBJ2-7	few	.	TGTGCCAGCAGCTCCGGAGCTCCCGGCGAGCAGTACTTC	CASSSGAPGEQYF
TRBV5-4	TRBJ2-7	.	TRBD1	TGTGCCAGCAGCCAGGACAGGGCCGAGCAGTACTTC	CASSQDRAEQYF
TRBV10-1	TRBJ2-3	.	TRBD2	TGCGCCAGCAGTGAGTCAAGCGGGGGATCTAGCACAGATACGCAGTATTTT	CASSESSGGSSTDTQYF
TRBV5-1	TRBJ2-3	.	TRBD2	TGCGCCAGCAGCCTGCGGGGGGACTACACAGATACGCAGTATTTT	CASSLRGDYTDTQYF
TRBV9	TRBJ2-3	.	.	TGTGCCAGCAGCTTCCGGACAGGAGGGGGTACAGATACGCAGTATTTT	CASSFRTGGGTDTQYF
TRBV7-8	TRBJ1-2	.	.	TGTGCCAGCAGCTCCCTGAGGATTGGGAGGTCCTATGGCTACACCTTC	CASSSLRIGRSYGYTF
TRBV5-4	TRBJ2-5	.	TRBD2	TGTGCCAGCAGCCGGGGGGGGGACCAAGAGACCCAGTACTTC	CASSRGGDQETQYF
TRBV6-5	TRBJ1-4	.	TRBD1	TGTGCCAGCAGTCGGGGACAGGCAGAAAAACTGTTTTTT	CASSRGQAEKLFF
TRBV4-2	TRBJ1-6	.	.	TGTGCCAGCAGCCAAGACGTCTCCAACAGGCTTAAGGCTTCACCCCTCCACTTT	CASSQDVSNRLKASPLHF
TRBV7-9	TRBJ1-5	.	TRBD1	TGTGCCAGCAGCTACCTCGGGGCAGGGGGGCCCTCGGGAGGGCAGCCCCAGCATTTT	CASSYLGAGGPSGGQPQHF
TRBV11-2	TRBJ1-6	.	.	TGTGCCAGCAGCTTAGGAGTTTCACCCCTCCACTTT	CASSLGVSPLHF
TRBV18	TRBJ1-2	.	.	TGTGCCAGCCATCCCGGGGGGGACCTCTATGGCTACACCTTC	CASHPGGDLYGYTF
TRBV4-1	TRBJ2-5	.	TRBD2	TGCGCCAGCAGCCTAGCGGGGGGCGAAGAGACCCAGTACTTC	CASSLAGGEETQYF
TRBV7-2	TRBJ1-5	.	TRBD1	TGTGCCAGCAGCCAGAGAGGACAGGGGGCAATTTATAGCAATCAGCCCCAGCATTTT	CASSQRGQGAIYSNQPQHF
TRBV5-1	TRBJ2-2	.	TRBD2	TGCGCCAGCAGCTTGTTAGCGGGGGGCACCGGGGAGCTGTTTTTT	CASSLLAGGTGELFF
TRBV6-5	TRBJ2-2	.	.	TGTGCCAGCAAAACTAACACCGGGGAGCTGTTTTTT	CASKTNTGELFF
TRBV7-2	TRBJ2-5	.	.	TGTGCCAGCAGCTTAGAGGGCGTGGGGCTTGGGGAGACCCAGTACTTC	CASSLEGVGLGETQYF
TRBV5-1	TRBJ2-7	.	TRBD1	TGCGCCAGCAGCTTGGAGGGACAGTCCTACGAGCAGTACTTC	CASSLEGQSYEQYF
TRBV5-1	TRBJ2-1	.	TRBD2	TGCGCCAGCAGCTTGGAAGGCGGGGGGGACAATGAGCAGTTCTTC	CASSLEGGGDNEQFF
TRBV10-1	TRBJ1-2	.	.	TGCGCCAGCAGTGACTCAAAGGCGCCCCCGGAGTATGGCTACACCTTC	CASSDSKAPPEYGYTF